This T cell receptor (beta chain) stems from a study of blood T cell repertoires in COVID-19 (dated by TCRdb to the early 2020s). Notes on the research overall: Samples from collaborators originated in the United States, Italy and Spain and spanned both the acute and convalescent phases of COVID-19. The repertoires were released in a freely available public database intended as a resource for research on the immune response to SARS-CoV-2. A de-identified subject ID, COVID-19 status, age in years and sex were almost always included in the sample metadata. The material from the prospective study consisted of cDNA or gDNA derived from T cells, B-cell-depleted T cells, or PBMCs. Where available, HLA class I and class II types were taken from metadata supplied by the sample provider and were not determined by assay-based typing. The samples were drawn from two sources: the first 160 participants of the ongoing ImmuneRACE study, and 950 to 1,500 subjects contributed by 6 global collaborators. Deeply sampled blood TCRbeta repertoires from subjects exposed to, actively infected with, or recovered from COVID-19 were included in the dataset. The paper as a whole reports these results and caveats: The quantity of clinical and demographic metadata differed by source and by participant and was supplied without curation.

From a lookup of the germline V gene (reference sequence), CDR1 and CDR2 are LNHDA and SQIVND. Reading from cysteine to phenylalanine, the CDR3 counts 15 amino acids. Only the CDR3 DNA stays, 45 bases, in frame from base 1. Cut back by 5 bases and 5 bases, the V and J ends lie 16 bases apart. The collaborating institutions used their own protocols to collect whole blood in K2EDTA tubes. Collaborator samples were shipped for TCRbeta analysis as frozen whole blood, isolated PBMCs, or DNA extracted from either sample type. Turning to this clone: Its binding antigen is unknown. No clone much larger than this one lies a single base away; base qualities are absent.

TCRbeta CDR3 regions were amplified from genomic DNA by means of the immunoSEQ Assay, a bias-controlled multiplex PCR. The original methods were these. The number of nucleated cells in each sample was estimated from the amplification of reference gene primers within the assay. To quantify the absolute abundance of each unique TCRbeta CDR3 rearrangement, sequence reads were collapsed and filtered. For each sample, productive Simpson clonality was calculated by taking the square root of Simpson's diversity index across productive rearrangements. The table comes from immuneACCESS by way of TCRdb, which keeps in-frame sequences with V and J called. Part of the clones is missing from these tables; in studies checked, under half for an unresolved V gene and the rest for unknown reasons. V and J calls and clone size are given by that table; D and trimming were obtained from the DNA. Recorded for this sample are tens of thousands of clones; 88% of them occurred a single time. The ten largest clones take up approximately 4.8% of the sample.

The sequencing input was peripheral blood. The chain employs TRBV19 and TRBJ2-1, with the D gene not clear enough to name. The clonotype comes from a human donor in a cohort sampled during active COVID-19. The DNA reads TGTGCCAGTAGTCCAGCGATCACGATCCACAATGAGCAGTTCTTC. It codes for CASSPAITIHNEQFF.